The 13 T cell receptor beta chains below were found in one sample sequenced in a study of T cells in narcolepsy. Produced via immunoSEQ multiplex PCR; TCRdb's table is partial and in-frame only. The sample shows around 16,000 clones, approximately 85% of them seen only once. Sequenced: memory (CD45RA-) CD4+ T cells from blood. The receptor set was obtained from a human donor in good health.

V is TRBV7-8 and J is TRBJ1-2; no clear D. The CDR3 length is 13 residues. Germline V gives CDR1 SGHVS, CDR2 FQNEAQ. The germline V and J ends were trimmed by 5 bases and 1 base, with 8 bases remaining between them. The CDR3 reads CASSPGINYGYTF. The CDR3 DNA is TGTGCCAGCAGCCCCGGGATTAACTATGGCTACACCTTC.

In this sample, this clone turned up once. The CDR3 loop reads CAISEPSGGPETQYF. CDR3 in DNA: TGTGCCATCAGTGAGCCCAGCGGGGGACCGGAGACCCAGTACTTC. The chain has TRBV10-3 and TRBJ2-5; 8 bases match TRBD2. The J segment lost 5 bases and the V segment lost 2 bases, leaving 7 bases of the junction unmatched. Germline loops: CDR1 ENHRY, CDR2 SYGVKD. The CDR3 sequence is 15 residues long.

This sequence joins TRBV19 and TRBJ2-2, with no clear D. Per the germline V gene, CDR1 is LNHDA and CDR2 is SQIVND (reference sequence). V was cut by 1 base and J by 1 base, with 7 bases left in between. The CDR3 is 15 residues long. The CDR3 here is CASSIVLQNTGELFF. DNA for the CDR3: TGTGCCAGTAGTATAGTTCTTCAGAACACCGGGGAGCTGTTTTTT.

V usage is TRBV2 and J usage is TRBJ2-3; D is perhaps TRBD2 (6 bases). V lost 7 bases, J lost 4 bases, and 15 bases lay in between. The CDR3 length is 14 residues. Germline CDR1 and CDR2: SNHLY and FYNNEI. In nucleotides, the CDR3 is TGTGCCAGCAACTCGGGGGTGTTGGCAGATACGCAGTATTTT. Translated: CASNSGVLADTQYF.

The chain joins TRBV6-5 to TRBJ2-1, with 10 bases that match TRBD2. J lost 7 bases, V lost 6 bases, and 12 bases had no gene match. Per the germline V gene, CDR1 is MNHEY and CDR2 is SVGAGI. The CDR3 contains 16 residues. The CDR3 loop reads CASSYDSSGSRNEQFF. In nucleotides, the CDR3 is TGTGCCAGCAGCTACGACTCTAGCGGGAGTCGTAATGAGCAGTTCTTC.

V and J are TRBV5-1 and TRBJ1-1; D remains unclear. The CDR3 spans 13 residues. CDR1 is SGHRS and CDR2 is YFSETQ in the germline V gene. V lost 4 bases to trimming and J lost 1 base, with 8 bases between them. This CDR3 is CASSRVPNTEAFF. The DNA for the CDR3 is TGCGCCAGCAGCAGGGTACCGAACACTGAAGCTTTCTTT.

The V gene is TRBV7-2, the J gene TRBJ1-3; D not certain. Germline CDR1 is SGHTA and CDR2 is FQGNSA. The CDR3 runs 14 residues. Deletions cut 8 bases from V and 1 base from J, with 12 bases between. The CDR3 DNA reads as TGTGCCAGCTCCCCCCAGGTGTCTGGAAACACCATATATTTT. It is translated as CASSPQVSGNTIYF.

This rearrangement joins TRBV20-1 to TRBJ1-1; TRBD1 aligns across 7 bases. CDR3 length equals 11 residues. Germline lookup yields CDR1 DFQATT and CDR2 SNEGSKA (reference sequence). The CDR3: CRGQGGTEAFF. The DNA for the CDR3 is TGCAGGGGGCAGGGGGGGACTGAAGCTTTCTTT.

The sample holds one count of this clone. V gene TRBV7-2 combines with J gene TRBJ1-2, with D maybe TRBD1 (6 bases). This CDR3 has 14 residues. The germline CDR1 and CDR2 sequences are SGHTA and FQGNSA. V lost 5 bases to trimming and J lost 7 bases, with 17 bases between them. The DNA of the CDR3 is TGTGCCAGCAGCGGAACAGGGATGAGGACTGGCTACACCTTC. Protein: CASSGTGMRTGYTF.

This clone was seen a single time. The chain is built from TRBV9 and TRBJ1-4, with 7 nucleotides matching TRBD1. The CDR3 runs to 16 residues. J lost 8 bases, V lost 3 bases, and 13 bases had no gene match. Germline assignment: CDR1 SGDLS and CDR2 YYNGEE. The CDR3 DNA is TGTGCCAGCAGCGAACTACCTACAGGGGAGGGAGAAAAACTGTTTTTT. Residues: CASSELPTGEGEKLFF.

This rearrangement joins TRBV11-2 to TRBJ2-7; TRBD1 matches 9 bases. The CDR3 contains 15 residues. V was pared by 5 bases and J by 0 bases, with 5 bases of the junction left unmatched. The germline V gene has CDR1 SGHAT and CDR2 FQNNGV. The CDR3 sequence: CASSQRDRASYEQYF. As DNA, the CDR3 is TGTGCCAGCAGCCAGCGGGACAGGGCCTCCTACGAGCAGTACTTC.

The chain joins TRBV12-5 to TRBJ2-1; 8 bases are a match to TRBD2. The CDR3 extends over 15 amino acids. Germline loops: CDR1 LGHNT, CDR2 FRNRAP. The ends lost 2 bases at V and 8 bases at J; junction bases unmatched: 8. CDR3 protein: CASGLPGRGGDEQFF. The DNA of the CDR3 is TGTGCTAGTGGTTTGCCCGGGAGGGGTGGCGATGAGCAGTTCTTC.

The chain uses TRBV6-5 and TRBJ2-5; D not certain. The CDR3 runs to 16 residues. CDR1 MNHEY and CDR2 SVGAGI come from the germline V gene. Between the trimmed V and J ends, which lost 2 bases and 6 bases, there was a span of 19 bases. The CDR3 loop is CASSYVGRTPSQTQYF. The CDR3 DNA reads TGTGCCAGCAGTTACGTCGGCAGGACCCCATCACAGACCCAGTACTTC.